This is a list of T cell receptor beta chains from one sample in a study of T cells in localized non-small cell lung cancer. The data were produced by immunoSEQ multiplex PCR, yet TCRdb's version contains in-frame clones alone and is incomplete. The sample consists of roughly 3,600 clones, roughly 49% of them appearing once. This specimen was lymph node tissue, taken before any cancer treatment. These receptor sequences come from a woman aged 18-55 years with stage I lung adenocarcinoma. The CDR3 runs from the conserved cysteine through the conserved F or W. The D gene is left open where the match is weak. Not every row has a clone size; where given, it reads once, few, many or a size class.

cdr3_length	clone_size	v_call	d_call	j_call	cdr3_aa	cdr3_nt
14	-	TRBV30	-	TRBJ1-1	CAWNKARMNTEAFF	TGTGCCTGGAACAAGGCCAGGATGAACACTGAAGCTTTCTTT
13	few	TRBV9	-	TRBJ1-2	CASSVGTVYGYTF	TGTGCCAGCAGTGTCGGCACGGTCTATGGCTACACCTTC
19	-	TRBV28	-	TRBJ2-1	CASSSFQKASSTSYNEQFF	TGTGCCAGCAGTTCCTTCCAAAAAGCGTCGTCAACCTCCTACAATGAGCAGTTCTTC
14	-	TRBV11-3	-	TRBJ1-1	CASSEGRANTEAFF	TGTGCCAGCAGCGAAGGGCGGGCGAACACTGAAGCTTTCTTT
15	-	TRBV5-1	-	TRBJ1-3	CASSLGGDPGNTIYF	TGCGCCAGCAGCTTGGGAGGGGACCCTGGAAACACCATATATTTT
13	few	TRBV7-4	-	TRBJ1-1	CASSGKVNTEAFF	TGTGCCAGCAGCGGGAAAGTGAACACTGAAGCTTTCTTT
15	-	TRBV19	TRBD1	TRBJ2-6	CASRDRRHGANVLTF	TGTGCCAGTAGGGACAGGAGGCATGGGGCCAACGTCCTGACTTTC
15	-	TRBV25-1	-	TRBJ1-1	CASSVDLVGNIEAFF	TGTGCCAGCAGTGTCGACCTTGTCGGGAACATTGAAGCTTTCTTT
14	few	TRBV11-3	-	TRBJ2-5	CASSAGIYRETQYF	TGTGCCAGCAGCGCAGGGATTTATCGGGAGACCCAGTACTTC
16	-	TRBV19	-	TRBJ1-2	CASSIRGQGMNYGYTF	TGTGCCAGTAGTATTAGGGGTCAGGGGATGAACTATGGCTACACCTTC
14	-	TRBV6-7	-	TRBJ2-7	CASSYPDGLYEQYF	TGTGCCAGCAGTTACCCGGACGGCCTCTACGAGCAGTACTTC
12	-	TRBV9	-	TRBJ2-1	CASSVHGNEQFF	TGTGCCAGCAGCGTACACGGGAATGAGCAGTTCTTC
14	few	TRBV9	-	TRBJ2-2	CATKTGSNTGELFF	TGTGCCACAAAAACAGGGTCGAACACCGGGGAGCTGTTTTTT
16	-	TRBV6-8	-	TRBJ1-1	CASSRLVSGGGTEAFF	TGTGCCAGCAGCCGCCTTGTTTCGGGGGGAGGCACTGAAGCTTTCTTT
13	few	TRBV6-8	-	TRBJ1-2	CASSPGTVYGYTF	TGTGCCAGCAGCCCTGGGACGGTTTATGGCTACACCTTC
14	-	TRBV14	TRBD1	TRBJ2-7	CASSRNRGTYEQYF	TGTGCCAGCAGCCGGAACAGGGGGACCTACGAGCAGTACTTC
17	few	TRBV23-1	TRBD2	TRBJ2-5	CANSHIVTGTSRQTQYF	TGCGCCAACAGCCACATCGTAACCGGGACTAGCCGGCAGACCCAGTACTTC
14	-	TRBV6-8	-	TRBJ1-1	CASSLGGLNTEAFF	TGTGCCAGCAGTTTGGGAGGGCTGAACACTGAAGCTTTCTTT
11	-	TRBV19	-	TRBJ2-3	CASSKLDTQYF	TGTGCCAGTAGTAAGTTGGATACGCAGTATTTT
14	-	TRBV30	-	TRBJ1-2	CAWGQGRGPGGYTF	TGTGCCTGGGGGCAAGGACGCGGACCGGGAGGCTACACCTTC
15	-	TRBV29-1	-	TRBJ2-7	CSVEKESDPTREQYF	TGCAGCGTTGAAAAGGAGTCAGACCCTACGCGGGAGCAGTACTTC
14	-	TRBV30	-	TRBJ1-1	CAWSVLGKNTEAFF	TGTGCCTGGAGTGTACTGGGTAAGAACACTGAAGCTTTCTTT
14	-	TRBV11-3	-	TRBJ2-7	CASSLDFQHYEQYF	TGTGCCAGCAGCTTAGATTTCCAGCACTACGAGCAGTACTTC
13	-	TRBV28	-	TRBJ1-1	CASSIPLNTEAFF	TGTGCCAGCAGTATCCCCTTAAACACTGAAGCTTTCTTT
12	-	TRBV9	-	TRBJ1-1	CASTSSLAEAFF	TGTGCCAGCACCTCTTCCTTGGCTGAAGCTTTCTTT
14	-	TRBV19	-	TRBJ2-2	CASSINRATGELFF	TGTGCCAGTAGTATTAACAGGGCCACCGGGGAGCTGTTTTTT
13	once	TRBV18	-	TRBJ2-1	CASSPGEPNEQFF	TGTGCCAGCTCACCAGGAGAGCCCAATGAGCAGTTCTTC
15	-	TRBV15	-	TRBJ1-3	CATSRSLSSGNTIYF	TGTGCCACCAGCAGGAGCTTGAGCTCTGGAAACACCATATATTTT
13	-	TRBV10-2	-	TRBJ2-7	CASRQGNSYEQYF	TGCGCCAGCAGACAGGGCAACTCCTACGAGCAGTACTTC
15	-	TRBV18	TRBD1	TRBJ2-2	CASSTGQGDTGELFF	TGTGCCAGCTCAACCGGGCAGGGGGACACCGGGGAGCTGTTTTTT
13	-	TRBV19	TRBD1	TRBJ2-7	CASREGQSYEQYF	TGTGCCAGTAGAGAGGGACAGTCCTACGAGCAGTACTTC
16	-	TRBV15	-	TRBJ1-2	CATSRDSGQGIYGYTF	TGTGCCACCAGCAGAGATTCTGGCCAGGGCATCTATGGCTACACCTTC
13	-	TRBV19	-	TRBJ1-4	CASSIGGEEKLFF	TGTGCCAGTAGTATAGGGGGCGAAGAAAAACTGTTTTTT
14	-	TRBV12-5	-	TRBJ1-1	CASGSDPLNTEAFF	TGTGCTAGTGGTTCAGACCCTTTGAACACTGAAGCTTTCTTT
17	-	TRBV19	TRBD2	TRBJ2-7	CASSMGTSGSYSYEQYF	TGTGCCAGTAGTATGGGGACTAGCGGGTCGTACTCCTACGAGCAGTACTTC
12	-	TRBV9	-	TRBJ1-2	CASSDQGWGYTF	TGTGCCAGCAGCGACCAGGGCTGGGGCTACACCTTC
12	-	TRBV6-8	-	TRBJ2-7	CASGGPRWEQYF	TGTGCCAGCGGTGGGCCACGCTGGGAACAGTACTTC
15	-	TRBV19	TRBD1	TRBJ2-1	CASSIPGTVYNEQFF	TGTGCCAGTAGTATACCCGGGACAGTGTACAATGAGCAGTTCTTC
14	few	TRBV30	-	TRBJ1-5	CAWSSRESNQPQHF	TGTGCCTGGTCATCCCGAGAAAGCAATCAGCCCCAGCATTTT
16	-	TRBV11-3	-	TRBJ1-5	CASSSSAGGDNQPQHF	TGTGCCAGCAGCTCCTCTGCGGGGGGCGACAATCAGCCCCAGCATTTT
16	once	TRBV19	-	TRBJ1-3	CASSTRQSVSGNTIYF	TGTGCCAGTAGTACCCGGCAGAGCGTCTCTGGAAACACCATATATTTT
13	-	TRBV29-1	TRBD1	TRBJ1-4	CSAGQGINEKLFF	TGCAGCGCCGGACAGGGGATTAATGAAAAACTGTTTTTT
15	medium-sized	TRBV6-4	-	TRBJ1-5	CASSEWGGSNQPQHF	TGTGCCAGCAGTGAGTGGGGGGGCAGCAATCAGCCCCAGCATTTT
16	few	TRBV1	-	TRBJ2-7	CASSQVISVAFYEQYF	TGCGCCAGCAGCCAAGTGATAAGCGTTGCGTTCTACGAGCAGTACTTC
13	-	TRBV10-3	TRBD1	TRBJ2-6	CATTGAGANVLTF	TGTGCCACTACAGGGGCTGGGGCCAACGTCCTGACTTTC
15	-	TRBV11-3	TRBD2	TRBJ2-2	CASSRAGANTGELFF	TGTGCCAGCAGCCGAGCGGGAGCGAACACCGGGGAGCTGTTTTTT
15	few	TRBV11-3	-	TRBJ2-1	CASRYGRFRGNEQFF	TGTGCCAGCAGGTATGGCAGGTTCAGGGGTAATGAGCAGTTCTTC
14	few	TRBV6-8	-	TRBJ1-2	CASSGDQRAYGYTF	TGTGCCAGCAGTGGAGATCAGAGGGCATATGGCTACACCTTC
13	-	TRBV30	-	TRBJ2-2	CAWQEQNTGELFF	TGTGCCTGGCAGGAGCAGAACACCGGGGAGCTGTTTTTT
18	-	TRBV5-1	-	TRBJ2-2	CASSPDGAGRVGTGELFF	TGCGCCAGCAGCCCAGATGGGGCAGGGAGAGTAGGCACCGGGGAGCTGTTTTTT
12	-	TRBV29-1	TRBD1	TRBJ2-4	CSVGRDRDIQYF	TGCAGCGTGGGCCGGGACAGGGACATTCAGTACTTC
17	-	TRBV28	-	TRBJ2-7	CASSFPGTNEVLYEQYF	TGTGCCAGCAGTTTCCCCGGGACAAACGAGGTCCTCTACGAGCAGTACTTC
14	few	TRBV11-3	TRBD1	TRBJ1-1	CASSWGQGNTEAFF	TGTGCCAGCAGCTGGGGACAGGGGAACACTGAAGCTTTCTTT
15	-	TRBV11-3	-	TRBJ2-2	CASSLGVVGTGELFF	TGTGCTAGCAGCTTGGGGGTAGTAGGCACCGGGGAGCTGTTTTTT
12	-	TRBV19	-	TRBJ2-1	CASTQGVNEQFF	TGTGCCAGTACGCAGGGTGTGAATGAGCAGTTCTTC
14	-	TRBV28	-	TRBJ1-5	CASSPDSPNQPQHF	TGTGCCAGCAGTCCGGACAGTCCCAATCAGCCCCAGCATTTT